What follows is one TCR beta chain and its context. The protocol was immunoSEQ multiplex PCR, while the TCRdb copy is restricted to in-frame clones and leaves out a portion. The data hold a few hundred thousand clones, with approximately 88% observed a single time. Germline V lookup: CDR1 SGHNT, CDR2 YYREEE (reference sequence). V lost 2 bases and J lost 5, with 5 bases in between. This CDR3 spans 11 amino acids. This sample is drawn from a study of blood T cell repertoires in COVID-19. Across the study: The samples span acute and convalescent COVID-19 from the United States, Italy and Spain. PBMCs, B-cell-depleted T cells, or T cells provided the cDNA or gDNA that made up the material.

The sequenced sample was peripheral blood. This sequence joins TRBV5-4 and TRBJ2-7; D ambiguous. The TCR was taken from a woman in her thirties who had recovered from COVID-19. CDR3 region: CASSFLDEQYF. The CDR3 DNA is TGTGCCAGCAGCTTTTTAGACGAGCAGTACTTC.